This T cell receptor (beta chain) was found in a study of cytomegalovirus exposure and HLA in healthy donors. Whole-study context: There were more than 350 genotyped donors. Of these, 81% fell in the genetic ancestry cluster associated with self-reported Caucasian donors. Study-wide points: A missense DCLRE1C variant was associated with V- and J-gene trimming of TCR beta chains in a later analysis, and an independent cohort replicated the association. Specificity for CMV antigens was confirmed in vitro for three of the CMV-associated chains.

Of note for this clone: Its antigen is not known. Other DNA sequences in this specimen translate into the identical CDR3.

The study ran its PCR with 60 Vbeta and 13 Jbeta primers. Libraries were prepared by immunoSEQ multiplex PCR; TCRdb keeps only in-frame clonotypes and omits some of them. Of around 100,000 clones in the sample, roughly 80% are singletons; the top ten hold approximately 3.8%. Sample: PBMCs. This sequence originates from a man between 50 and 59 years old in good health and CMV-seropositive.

The CDR3, as DNA: TGTGCCAGCAGCCTTAGCGGGAGGGCCGATGAGCAGTTCTTC. Protein sequence: CASSLSGRADEQFF. The chain combines TRBV7-9 with TRBJ2-1; 11 bases are a match to TRBD2. The CDR3 contains 14 residues. Germline CDR1 SEHNR, CDR2 FQNEAQ (reference sequence). V dropped 5 bases and J dropped 8; count of bases not matched to a gene: 5.